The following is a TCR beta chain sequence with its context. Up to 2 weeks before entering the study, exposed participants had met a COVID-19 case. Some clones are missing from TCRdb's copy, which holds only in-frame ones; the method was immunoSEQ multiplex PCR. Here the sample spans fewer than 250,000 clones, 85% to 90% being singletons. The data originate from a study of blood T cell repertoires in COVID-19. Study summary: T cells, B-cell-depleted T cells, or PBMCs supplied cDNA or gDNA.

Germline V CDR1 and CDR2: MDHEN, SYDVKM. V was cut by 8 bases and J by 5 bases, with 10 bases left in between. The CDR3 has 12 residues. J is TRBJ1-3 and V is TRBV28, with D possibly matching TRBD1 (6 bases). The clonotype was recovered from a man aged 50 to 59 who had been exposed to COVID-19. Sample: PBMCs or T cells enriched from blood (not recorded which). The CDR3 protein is CASSQGRNTIYF. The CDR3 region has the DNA TGTGCCAGCTCTCAGGGGAGAAACACCATATATTTT.